This T cell receptor beta chain was retrieved from a study of OX40 agonist ivuxolimab in advanced cancers. In its sample, this clone was seen a few times. Clones were sequenced by immunoSEQ multiplex PCR, and TCRdb holds only the in-frame ones, with some missing. The table includes about 12,000 clones, over 60% detected once. Between the trimmed V and J ends, which lost 3 bases and 6 bases, there was a span of 9 bases. This CDR3 spans 13 amino acids. Germline V gene sequence: CDR1 MDHEN, CDR2 SYDVKM. Source: CD4+ or CD8+ T cells sorted from blood, taken in a trial of the OX40 agonist ivuxolimab. This sequence was found in an adult with an advanced solid tumor such as melanoma, head and neck, liver or kidney cancer. The chain uses TRBV28 and TRBJ1-5, with D possibly TRBD1 on 5 matching bases. In DNA form, the CDR3 reads TGTGCCAGCAGTTTTGGAGGGGCTCAGCCCCAGCATTTT. Amino acids: CASSFGGAQPQHF.